Listed below are T cell receptor beta chains from one sample, sequenced in a study of technical replicates of blood from a few donors. Using immunoSEQ multiplex PCR, the repertoire was profiled, and TCRdb retains in-frame clones only, with some absent. The sample contains about 81,000 clones, approximately 80% of which appear only once. The sequenced sample consisted of PBMCs. Receptors were obtained from a human donor in good health. Some clones in this sample may be carry-over from other donors' samples. CDR3s include the opening cysteine and the closing phenylalanine or tryptophan. The D gene is left open where the match is weak. Part of the rows lack a size; the others show once, few, many or a class for expanded clones.

clone_size | j_call | v_call | d_call | cdr3_nt | cdr3_aa
. | TRBJ1-2 | TRBV6-5 | TRBD1 | TGTGCCAGCAGTTACGGGTCGGGACAGAACTATGGCTACACCTTC | CASSYGSGQNYGYTF
few | TRBJ2-1 | TRBV7-9 | . | TGTGCCAGCAGCCGTACTGGGAGTGAGCAGTTCTTC | CASSRTGSEQFF
. | TRBJ2-2 | TRBV18 | . | TGTGCCAGCTCACCAGTTGACGCGGTGAACTCGAACACCGGGGAGCTGTTTTTT | CASSPVDAVNSNTGELFF
. | TRBJ1-4 | TRBV7-9 | . | TGTGCCAGCAGCCCCGATGTCTACGGAAAACTGTTTTTT | CASSPDVYGKLFF
. | TRBJ2-1 | TRBV7-8 | TRBD1 | TGTGCCAGCAGGAACCGGGACAGGGGTCTCGACGAGCAGTTCTTC | CASRNRDRGLDEQFF
. | TRBJ2-1 | TRBV2 | TRBD2 | TGTGCCAGCAGTTTGGGGACTAAGCGGGGGGGCTACAATGAGCAGTTCTTC | CASSLGTKRGGYNEQFF
once | TRBJ2-2 | TRBV18 | TRBD2 | TGTGCCAGCTCACGGACTAGATCCACCGGGGAGCTGTTTTTT | CASSRTRSTGELFF
. | TRBJ1-6 | TRBV20-1 | . | TGCAGTGCTAGAAATTCGGACTCTCTCCACTTT | CSARNSDSLHF
. | TRBJ1-2 | TRBV6-6 | . | TGTGCCAGCAGTTTGGACACGGATTCGGGCTACACCTTC | CASSLDTDSGYTF
. | TRBJ2-2 | TRBV7-7 | TRBD1 | TGTGCCAGCAGCAAGGGGGCTCGGAACACCGGGGAGCTGTTTTTT | CASSKGARNTGELFF
. | TRBJ2-1 | TRBV18 | . | TGTGCCAGCTCACCCGCGGCGACCAATGAGCAGTTCTTC | CASSPAATNEQFF
. | TRBJ2-7 | TRBV6-5 | TRBD2 | TGTGCCAGCAGTTACTTCCCTAGCGGGACCTACGAGCAGTACTTC | CASSYFPSGTYEQYF
. | TRBJ1-4 | TRBV6-1 | . | TGTGCCAGCAGTGGAACGGTGCCTTTGCTGTTTTTT | CASSGTVPLLFF
once | TRBJ2-5 | TRBV5-4 | TRBD2 | TGTGCCAGCAGCCTTTGGACTAGGCGGGAGCAAGAGACCCAGTACTTC | CASSLWTRREQETQYF
once | TRBJ2-1 | TRBV5-1 | TRBD2 | TGCGCCAGCAGCTGGGGCCCCTTAGCGGGGGGGGGCAATGAGCAGTTCTTC | CASSWGPLAGGGNEQFF
. | TRBJ1-5 | TRBV4-1 | . | TGCGCCAGCAGCCAAGAAGCCTCGGCGGGGGTTAATCAGCCCCAGCATTTT | CASSQEASAGVNQPQHF